Below, 23 T cell receptor beta chains from the same sample are listed, as sequenced in a study of T cell clonality in common variable immunodeficiency. Libraries were prepared by immunoSEQ multiplex PCR; TCRdb keeps only in-frame clonotypes and omits some of them. The sample presents under 30,000 clones, none singletons. Sequencing was done on a sample of peripheral blood mononuclear cells. The receptor source for this set is a person aged 18 to 75 in good health.

This clone was counted many times. The read falls 3 residues short of the CDR3 end, and the missing part is taken from the germline J gene. The chain employs TRBV19 and TRBJ2-4, with D perhaps matching TRBD1 (6 bases). There are 18 residues in the CDR3. Germline V lookup: CDR1 LNHDA, CDR2 SQIVND (reference sequence). The germline V and J ends were trimmed by 8 bases and 2 bases, with 25 bases remaining between them. The CDR3 protein is CASSKTPQGTETKNIQYF. Partial CDR3 DNA: TGTGCCAGTTCCAAAACCCCCCAGGGGACGGAAACCAAAAACATT.

This clone came up many times. Read sequence stops 3 residues before the CDR3 end, and the germline J gene provides the missing end. The chain links TRBV28 to TRBJ2-2, with 11 bases identical to TRBD2. This CDR3 is built from 18 residues. J gave up 0 bases and V 4 bases, and 7 bases lay outside the gene matches. Looked up from germline, CDR1 is MDHEN and CDR2 is SYDVKM. CDR3 DNA (partial): TGTGCCAGCAGTTCCGGACTAGCGGGTTACTCGAACACCGGGGAG. Translating it yields CASSSGLAGYSNTGE. The full CDR3 protein reads CASSSGLAGYSNTGELFF.

There are many counts of this clone. The read ends 3 residues before the CDR3 terminus; that terminus is restored from the germline J gene. The rearrangement links TRBV12-5 to TRBJ2-7, with D tentatively TRBD2 (6 bases). This CDR3 spans 17 amino acids. The germline V gene encodes CDR1 LGHNT and CDR2 FRNRAP. Trimming removed 0 bases at V and 1 base at J, with 16 bases between. Incomplete CDR3 DNA: TGTGCTAGTGGTTTGGTACCGACATCCCGGGGGTCCTACGAG. Encoded protein: CASGLVPTSRGSYE. The whole CDR3 protein reads CASGLVPTSRGSYEQYF.

This clone occurred many times. The read comes to an end 3 residues before the CDR3 does, leaving the germline J gene to fill in the end. The V and J genes are TRBV18 and TRBJ2-3; the match to TRBD2 covers 7 bases. V was pared by 3 bases and J by 4 bases, with 1 base of the junction left unmatched. The CDR3 has 13 amino acids. Germline V lookup: CDR1 KGHSH, CDR2 LQKENI. CDR3 in amino acids: CASSPGLADTQYF. CDR3 bases read: TGTGCCAGCTCACCTGGACTAGCAGATACG.

This clone was seen a few times. The read halts 3 residues ahead of the CDR3 end, with the missing end drawn from the germline J gene. This chain connects TRBV7-6 to TRBJ1-5; possibly TRBD1 for D (6 bases). The CDR3 has 15 residues. Trimming removed 5 bases from V and 5 bases from J, with 16 bases in between. Germline values: CDR1 SGHVS, CDR2 FNYEAQ. CDR3 bases read: TGTGCCAGCAGCGCAGGACAGTTCCGCGATCAGCCC. It encodes CASSAGQFRDQP. The entire CDR3 reads CASSAGQFRDQPQHF.

This clone was picked up many times. The read falls 3 residues short of the CDR3 end, and the missing part is taken from the germline J gene. The chain uses TRBV20-1 and TRBJ1-1; D not resolved. The CDR3 runs 12 residues. Germline CDR1 DFQATT, CDR2 SNEGSKA (reference sequence). CDR3 loop: CSARDRSSSAFF. The CDR3 bases that were read are TGCAGTGCTAGAGATAGATCGAGTTCA.

About this clone: The sequenced fragment ends 3 residues before the CDR3 boundary, so the rest is inferred from the germline J gene. V usage is TRBV13 and J usage is TRBJ1-2; 9 bases map to TRBD1. The CDR3 covers 14 residues. The germline V gene has CDR1 PRHDT and CDR2 FYEKMQ (reference sequence). The part of the CDR3 DNA that was read is TGTGCCAGCAGCTGGGACAGGGTCGGGGGAGGC. It encodes CASSWDRVGGG. The entire CDR3 sequence reads CASSWDRVGGGYTF.

Turning to this clone: Read data end 3 residues before the CDR3 end; the end is taken from the germline J gene. This chain joins TRBV19 and TRBJ1-2; 7 nucleotides align to TRBD1. Germline CDR1 is LNHDA and CDR2 is SQIVND (reference sequence). The CDR3 is 14 residues long. Partial CDR3 DNA: TGTGCCAGTACAGGTGACAGGGCCCATGGGGGC. Translating gives CASTGDRAHGG. The CDR3 reads in full as CASTGDRAHGGYTF.

This clone was seen many times. The read terminates 3 residues before the CDR3 end, so the remaining end is supplied by the germline J gene. The rearrangement joins TRBV7-7 to TRBJ2-7, with 7 bases fitting TRBD1. CDR1 is SSHAT, CDR2 FNYEAQ, per germline (reference sequence). The CDR3 sequence is 12 residues long. Trimming cost V 9 bases and J 5 bases; bases outside gene matches: 7. Incomplete CDR3 DNA: TGTGCCAGAGGGACAGATGCACACGAG. Protein sequence: CARGTDAHE. The full CDR3 protein reads CARGTDAHEQYF.

Note on this clone: The CDR3 end is not reached by the read, which stops 3 residues before it; the germline J gene fills it in. This rearrangement joins TRBV19 to TRBJ1-5; D remains ambiguous. Trimming removed 3 bases at V and 2 bases at J, with 11 bases between. The CDR3 consists of 15 residues. The germline V gene encodes CDR1 LNHDA and CDR2 SQIVND (reference sequence). The CDR3 DNA, read in part, is TGTGCCAGTAGTATTAGTCGATTCGGCAATCAGCCC. Protein sequence: CASSISRFGNQP. From start to end, the CDR3 is CASSISRFGNQPQHF. Complete variable domain (other parts from reference TRBV19 and TRBJ1-5): DGGITQSPKYLFRKEGQNVTLSCEQNLNHDAMYWYRQDPGQGLRLIYYSQIVNDFQKGDIAEGYSVSREKKESFPLTVTSAQKNPTAFYLCASSISRFGNQPQHFGDGTRLSIL.

This clone came up a few times. The sequence runs out 3 residues before the end of the CDR3; the remainder is reconstructed from the germline J gene. The J gene is TRBJ2-7, the V gene TRBV7-9; 9 bases match TRBD1. CDR1 SEHNR and CDR2 FQNEAQ come from the germline V gene (reference sequence). The CDR3 covers 14 residues. Losses at the gene ends were 6 bases for V and 1 base for J; bases not matched to a gene: 4. The covered CDR3 bases are TGTGCCAGCAGGGACGGGACAGGGTCCTACGAG. Translating it yields CASRDGTGSYE. The complete CDR3 sequence is CASRDGTGSYEQYF. The variable domain in full, completed from reference TRBV7-9 and TRBJ2-7, reads DTGVSQNPRHKITKRGQNVTFRCDPISEHNRLYWYRQTLGQGPEFLTYFQNEAQLEKSRLLSDRFSAERPKGSFSTLEIQRTEQGDSAMYLCASRDGTGSYEQYFGPGTRLTVT.

This clone was detected only a few times. Sequencing ends 3 residues short of the CDR3 end; the germline J gene provides the rest. The chain employs TRBV20-1 and TRBJ2-1; tentative D call: TRBD2 (6 bases). The ends were cut back, 6 bases at V and 2 bases at J, with 17 bases in the middle. The CDR3 totals 15 residues. Germline CDR1 DFQATT, CDR2 SNEGSKA (reference sequence). The CDR3 sequence is CSAQQQPGAYNEQFF. Incomplete CDR3 DNA: TGCAGTGCGCAGCAACAACCGGGGGCCTACAATGAG.

This clone was recorded at least ten times. The read ends 3 residues shy of where the CDR3 ends; the end is completed using the germline J gene. This chain uses TRBV9 with TRBJ2-1, with 9 bases matching TRBD2. The CDR3 is made up of 15 amino acids. V gave up 4 bases and J gave up 2 bases; unmatched junction bases: 4. CDR1 is SGDLS, CDR2 YYNGEE, per germline. The CDR3 loop reads CASSTRGGAYNEQFF. CDR3 DNA, as far as it was read: TGTGCCAGCAGCACCCGCGGGGGGGCCTACAATGAG.

There are many counts of this clone. The missing CDR3 end, 3 residues past where the read stops, is filled in from the germline J gene. The chain has TRBV6-4 and TRBJ2-1; 7 nucleotides match TRBD1. The V gene end was trimmed by 0 bases and the J gene end by 6 bases; junction bases not matched to a gene: 8. There are 16 residues in the CDR3. The germline CDR1 and CDR2 sequences are MRHNA and SNTAGT. The sequenced part of the CDR3 DNA is TGTGCCAGCAGTGACTCGAGTAGGTCAGGGGGCAATGAG. As protein: CASSDSSRSGGNE. The whole CDR3 region reads CASSDSSRSGGNEQFF.

This clone was detected many times. The sequence runs out 3 residues before the end of the CDR3; the remainder is reconstructed from the germline J gene. V is TRBV28 and J is TRBJ2-5, with D unclear. V gave up 6 bases and J gave up 5 bases, with 13 bases separating them. Germline V gene data show CDR1 as MDHEN and CDR2 as SYDVKM. The CDR3 covers 13 residues. CDR3 DNA, as far as it was read: TGTGCCAGCAGCCCCCCCCGTTTGGAGACC. Its translation: CASSPPRLET. Given in full, the CDR3 is CASSPPRLETQYF.

The table lists this clone with a few counts. The CDR3 extends 3 residues past the end of the read, so its final part is completed from the germline J gene. The chain uses TRBV30 and TRBJ2-2; a weak D match, TRBD2 (5 bases). The CDR3 has 15 amino acids. CDR1 is GTSNPN, CDR2 SVGIG, per germline (reference sequence). CDR3 protein: CAWSSIGRGQGWLFF. CDR3 DNA, as far as it was read: TGTGCCTGGAGTTCAATTGGACGGGGTCAAGGGTGG.

This clone was counted at least ten times. The read terminates 3 residues ahead of where the CDR3 ends, so the germline J gene completes it. This sequence joins TRBV5-1 and TRBJ2-5; possible D gene TRBD2, 6 bases. The germline V and J ends were trimmed by 0 bases and 2 bases, with 11 bases remaining between them. This CDR3 spans 15 amino acids. Germline loops: CDR1 SGHRS, CDR2 YFSETQ. Partial CDR3 DNA: TGCGCCAGCAGCTTGGTGAGCGGGCCTCAAGAGACC. Its translation: CASSLVSGPQET. The full-length CDR3 reads as CASSLVSGPQETQYF.

This clone was picked up many times. This CDR3 reads CASSLLSGWGTEAFF. The DNA read from the CDR3 is TGTGCCAGCAGCTTACTGTCAGGGTGGGGCACTGAA. The chain uses TRBV7-2 and TRBJ1-1; D possibly corresponds to TRBD1 (5 bases). The observed sequence ends 3 residues before the CDR3 terminus, with the missing tail filled in from the germline J gene. From germline, CDR1 is SGHTA and CDR2 FQGNSA. With 2 bases removed from V and 4 bases from J, the gap between germline ends came to 14 bases. The CDR3 has 15 residues.

There are many counts of this clone. The CDR3 goes on 3 residues after the read ends, and that part is filled in from the germline J gene. This chain connects TRBV5-1 to TRBJ1-6; TRBD1 might be the D (5 bases). Germline V gives CDR1 SGHRS, CDR2 YFSETQ. V was clipped by 0 bases and J by 10 bases, with 14 bases between them. CDR3 size: 15 residues. CDR3 sequence reads: CASSLGGRQESPLHF. CDR3 DNA, as far as it was read: TGCGCCAGCAGCTTGGGGGGCAGGCAGGAATCACCC.

This clone was seen many times. The CDR3 DNA, read in part, is TGTGCCAGCAGCCCGACCTTAGCGGGGGGCGAG. This encodes CASSPTLAGGE. The full CDR3 protein is CASSPTLAGGEQYF. The chain carries TRBV6-2 or TRBV6-3 and TRBJ2-7; 10 positions agree with TRBD2. With the read ending 3 residues before the CDR3 end, the germline J gene is used to fill in that end. CDR3 size: 14 residues. V lost 6 bases and J lost 6; bases outside the gene matches: 8. Germline values: CDR1 MNHEY, CDR2 SVGEGT.

This clone showed up just a few times. The CDR3 end lies 3 residues beyond the end of the read and is filled in from the germline J gene. V usage is TRBV7-9 and J usage is TRBJ1-1; D possibly corresponds to TRBD1 (6 bases). V gave up 5 bases and J gave up 1 base, with 11 bases separating them. CDR1 is SEHNR, CDR2 FQNEAQ, per germline (reference sequence). This CDR3 is built from 14 residues. CDR3 DNA (partial): TGTGCCAGCAGCCGCAGGGGAAAGAACACTGAA. This codes for CASSRRGKNTE. From start to end, the CDR3 is CASSRRGKNTEAFF.

This clone was recorded many times. The CDR3 bases that were read are TGCAGTGCTCGGACAGGGTATGGAGAGACC. It encodes CSARTGYGET. The full CDR3 is CSARTGYGETQYF. This chain links TRBV20-1 with TRBJ2-5; 8 bases fit TRBD1. The read ends 3 residues shy of where the CDR3 ends; the end is completed using the germline J gene. CDR3 size: 13 residues. The ends lost 5 bases at V and 4 bases at J; junction bases unmatched: 6. Germline V gives CDR1 DFQATT, CDR2 SNEGSKA (reference sequence).

This clone showed up many times. The read falls 3 residues short of the CDR3 end, and the missing part is taken from the germline J gene. The gene calls are TRBV19 and TRBJ1-6, with a weak D call TRBD1 (5 bases). Trimming stripped 7 bases from V and 7 bases from J, with 11 bases between. Germline V gives CDR1 LNHDA, CDR2 SQIVND (reference sequence). The CDR3 is 13 amino acids. The CDR3 region is CASMVGANSPLHF. The part of the CDR3 DNA that was read is TGTGCCAGTATGGTAGGGGCCAATTCACCC.